The present T cell receptor (beta chain) was sequenced within a study of blood T cell repertoires in COVID-19. The CDR3 has 16 amino acids. Germline CDR1 reads SEHNR; CDR2 reads FQNEAQ (reference sequence). J gave up 4 bases and V 0 bases, and 6 bases lay outside the gene matches. Using immunoSEQ multiplex PCR, the repertoire was profiled, and TCRdb retains in-frame clones only, with some absent. The data contain about 200,000 clones, around 90% of them seen just once; the ten biggest clones take up about 8.1%. V usage is TRBV7-9 and J usage is TRBJ2-3; TRBD2 aligns across 8 bases. This clonotype originated in a woman aged 18-29 years who had recovered from COVID-19. The material sequenced was PBMCs or T cells enriched from blood (not recorded which). The CDR3 sequence is CASSLALAGFADTQYF. CDR3 nucleotide sequence: TGTGCCAGCAGCTTAGCGTTAGCGGGGTTCGCAGATACGCAGTATTTT.